This TCR beta chain was documented in a study of blood T cell repertoires in COVID-19. Study-level information: Italy, Spain and the United States were the sources of the convalescent and acute COVID-19 samples.

Profiled with immunoSEQ multiplex PCR; TCRdb holds only in-frame clones, not every one. The table includes about 170,000 clones, approximately 86% detected once. Followed longitudinally, the Seattle patients had been enrolled during active infection. The TCR was taken from an elderly woman with COVID-19, enrolled during active disease. Sequencing used peripheral blood.

The DNA of the CDR3 is TGCAGCGTCCCGGGGGAAAGGGGAGTTGAGCAGTTCTTC. This sequence encodes CSVPGERGVEQFF. This rearrangement joins TRBV29-1 to TRBJ2-1, with a tentative D call TRBD2 (6 bases). Looked up from germline, CDR1 is SQVTM and CDR2 is ANQGSEA. V lost 6 bases to trimming and J lost 9 bases, with 18 bases between them. The CDR3 loop spans 13 amino acids.